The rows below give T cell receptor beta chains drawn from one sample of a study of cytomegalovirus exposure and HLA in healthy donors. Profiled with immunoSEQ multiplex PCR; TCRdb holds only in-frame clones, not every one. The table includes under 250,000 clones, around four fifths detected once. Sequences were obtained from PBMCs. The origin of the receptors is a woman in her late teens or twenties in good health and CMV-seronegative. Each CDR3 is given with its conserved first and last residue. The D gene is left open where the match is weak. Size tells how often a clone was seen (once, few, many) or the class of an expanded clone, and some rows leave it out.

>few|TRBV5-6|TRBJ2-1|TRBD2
CASTSPGSGGLGEQFF
TGTGCCAGCACCTCCCCAGGTAGCGGGGGGTTGGGTGAGCAGTTCTTC
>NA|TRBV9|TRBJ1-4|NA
CASSAQRPNEKLFF
TGTGCCAGCAGCGCACAGAGGCCAAATGAAAAACTGTTTTTT
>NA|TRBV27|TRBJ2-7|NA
CASSLVGSGTGAMREQYF
TGTGCCAGCAGTTTAGTGGGGTCCGGGACTGGGGCTATGAGAGAGCAGTACTTC
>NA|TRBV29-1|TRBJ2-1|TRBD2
CSVQGTSGGLDEQFF
TGCAGCGTCCAAGGGACTAGCGGGGGATTAGATGAGCAGTTCTTC
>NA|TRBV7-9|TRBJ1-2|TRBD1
CASSLGPGTGIANYGYTF
TGTGCCAGCAGCTTAGGCCCCGGGACAGGGATAGCTAACTATGGCTACACCTTC
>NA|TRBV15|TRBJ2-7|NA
CATSQSLNEATYEQYF
TGTGCCACCAGCCAGAGCCTTAACGAAGCAACCTACGAGCAGTACTTC
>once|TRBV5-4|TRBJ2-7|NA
CASSGDLVSSYEQYF
TGTGCCAGCAGCGGGGACCTCGTGAGCTCCTACGAGCAGTACTTC
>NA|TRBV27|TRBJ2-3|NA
CASSQQGSTDTQYF
TGTGCCAGCAGTCAACAGGGCAGCACAGATACGCAGTATTTT
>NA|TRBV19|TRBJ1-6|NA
CASSNTGISPLHF
TGTGCCAGTAGCAACACGGGGATTTCACCCCTCCACTTT
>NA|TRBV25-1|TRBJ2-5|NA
CASMWGETQYF
TGTGCCAGCATGTGGGGGGAGACCCAGTACTTC
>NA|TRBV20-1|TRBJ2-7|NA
CSAQKRDEQYF
TGCAGTGCTCAAAAGCGGGACGAGCAGTACTTC
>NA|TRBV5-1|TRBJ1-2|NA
CASSPGRGYTF
TGCGCCAGCAGCCCGGGGCGAGGCTACACCTTC
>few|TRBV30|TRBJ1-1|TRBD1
CAWSVLSGRSGGTEAFF
TGTGCCTGGAGTGTACTATCAGGCAGATCAGGGGGGACTGAAGCTTTCTTT
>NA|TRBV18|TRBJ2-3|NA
CASSPRTLDTQYF
TGTGCCAGCTCACCCAGGACGCTTGATACGCAGTATTTT
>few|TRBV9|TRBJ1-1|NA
CASNERGVNTEAFF
TGTGCCAGCAACGAGAGGGGGGTGAACACTGAAGCTTTCTTT
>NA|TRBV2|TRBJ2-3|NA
CASKDTDTQYF
TGTGCCAGCAAAGACACAGATACGCAGTATTTT
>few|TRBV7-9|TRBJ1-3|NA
CASSLAQGFSGNTIYF
TGTGCCAGCAGCTTAGCGCAGGGGTTCTCTGGAAACACCATATATTTT
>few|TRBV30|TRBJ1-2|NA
CAWSLGLGGYTF
TGTGCCTGGAGTTTAGGTCTAGGCGGCTACACCTTC
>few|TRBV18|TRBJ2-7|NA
CASSPSQGPYEQYF
TGTGCCAGCTCACCCTCCCAGGGACCCTACGAGCAGTACTTC
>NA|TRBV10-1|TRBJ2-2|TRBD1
CASSETGTGTTGELFF
TGCGCCAGCAGTGAGACGGGGACAGGAACGACCGGGGAGCTGTTTTTT
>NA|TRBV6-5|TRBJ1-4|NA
CASSYSRGGNEKLFF
TGTGCCAGCAGTTACTCGAGGGGGGGTAATGAAAAACTGTTTTTT
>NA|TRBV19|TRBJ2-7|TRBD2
CASSSRTSGNPSSYEQYF
TGTGCCAGTAGTTCGAGGACTAGCGGGAACCCAAGCTCCTACGAGCAGTACTTC
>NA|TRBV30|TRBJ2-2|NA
CAWSTGTGELFF
TGTGCCTGGAGTACGGGTACCGGGGAGCTGTTTTTT
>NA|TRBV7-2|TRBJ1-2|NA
CASSPGTWGYGYTF
TGTGCCAGCAGCCCCGGCACCTGGGGCTATGGCTACACCTTC
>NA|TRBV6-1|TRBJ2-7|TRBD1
CASRRQGGYEQYF
TGTGCCAGCCGACGACAGGGCGGCTACGAGCAGTACTTC
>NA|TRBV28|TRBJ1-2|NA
CASSPWEGGYTF
TGTGCCAGCAGTCCGTGGGAGGGTGGCTACACCTTC
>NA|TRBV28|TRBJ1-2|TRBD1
CASSFIDRAGSDYGYTF
TGTGCCAGCAGTTTTATCGACAGGGCTGGGTCGGACTATGGCTACACCTTC
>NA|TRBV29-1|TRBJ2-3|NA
CSVVRDVADTQYF
TGCAGCGTTGTGAGGGATGTGGCAGATACGCAGTATTTT
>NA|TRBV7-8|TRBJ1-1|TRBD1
CASSPHRDRDTEAFF
TGTGCCAGCAGCCCTCACAGGGACAGGGACACTGAAGCTTTCTTT
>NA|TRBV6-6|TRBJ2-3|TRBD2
CASTAPTSGTDTQYF
TGTGCCAGCACGGCGCCGACTAGCGGCACAGATACGCAGTATTTT
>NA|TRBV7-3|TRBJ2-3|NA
CASSLTGDTQYF
TGTGCCAGCAGCTTAACGGGAGATACGCAGTATTTT
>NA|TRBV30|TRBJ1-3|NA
CAWRPNLVSGNTIYF
TGTGCCTGGAGACCCAACCTGGTATCTGGAAACACCATATATTTT
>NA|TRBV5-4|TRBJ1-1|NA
CASSLGTANTEAFF
TGTGCCAGCAGCTTGGGGACAGCGAACACTGAAGCTTTCTTT
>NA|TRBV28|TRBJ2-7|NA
CASSLSHEQYF
TGTGCCAGCAGTTTATCGCACGAGCAGTACTTC
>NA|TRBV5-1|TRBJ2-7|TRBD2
CASSLESSGVSYEQYF
TGCGCCAGCAGCTTGGAGTCTAGCGGGGTCTCCTACGAGCAGTACTTC
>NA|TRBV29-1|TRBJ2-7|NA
CSVGDGLFFLEQYF
TGCAGCGTTGGTGATGGTCTGTTCTTCCTCGAGCAGTACTTC
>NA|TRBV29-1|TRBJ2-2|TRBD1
CSVDSDRLNTGELFF
TGCAGCGTTGACTCGGACAGGTTGAACACCGGGGAGCTGTTTTTT
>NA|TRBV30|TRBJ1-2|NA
CAWSVPDSERYGYTF
TGTGCCTGGAGTGTACCGGACAGTGAAAGATATGGCTACACCTTC
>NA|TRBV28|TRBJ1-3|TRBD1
CASSLSGGGNTIYF
TGTGCCAGCAGTTTATCAGGGGGTGGAAACACCATATATTTT
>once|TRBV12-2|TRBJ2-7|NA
CASRLALLAGLGEQYF
TGTGCAAGTCGCTTAGCGTTACTAGCGGGGCTGGGGGAGCAGTACTTC
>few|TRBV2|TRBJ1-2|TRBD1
CATSPGTVPGYTF
TGTGCCACCTCTCCCGGGACAGTGCCCGGCTACACCTTC
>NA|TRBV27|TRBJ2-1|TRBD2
CASSLDSGGSYNEQFF
TGTGCCAGCAGTTTAGATAGCGGGGGGTCCTACAATGAGCAGTTCTTC
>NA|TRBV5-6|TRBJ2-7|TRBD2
CASSLGRGASYEQYF
TGTGCCAGCAGCTTGGGGCGGGGGGCCTCCTACGAGCAGTACTTC
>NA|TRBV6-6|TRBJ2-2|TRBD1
CASSGSDRGGAGELFF
TGTGCCAGCAGTGGTTCGGACAGGGGAGGAGCCGGGGAGCTGTTTTTT
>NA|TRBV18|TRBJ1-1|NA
CASSPIRSTGQKNTEAFF
TGTGCCAGCTCACCCATTCGGTCTACGGGTCAAAAAAACACTGAAGCTTTCTTT
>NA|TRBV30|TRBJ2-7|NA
CAWSLGVEQYF
TGTGCCTGGAGTCTGGGAGTCGAGCAGTACTTC